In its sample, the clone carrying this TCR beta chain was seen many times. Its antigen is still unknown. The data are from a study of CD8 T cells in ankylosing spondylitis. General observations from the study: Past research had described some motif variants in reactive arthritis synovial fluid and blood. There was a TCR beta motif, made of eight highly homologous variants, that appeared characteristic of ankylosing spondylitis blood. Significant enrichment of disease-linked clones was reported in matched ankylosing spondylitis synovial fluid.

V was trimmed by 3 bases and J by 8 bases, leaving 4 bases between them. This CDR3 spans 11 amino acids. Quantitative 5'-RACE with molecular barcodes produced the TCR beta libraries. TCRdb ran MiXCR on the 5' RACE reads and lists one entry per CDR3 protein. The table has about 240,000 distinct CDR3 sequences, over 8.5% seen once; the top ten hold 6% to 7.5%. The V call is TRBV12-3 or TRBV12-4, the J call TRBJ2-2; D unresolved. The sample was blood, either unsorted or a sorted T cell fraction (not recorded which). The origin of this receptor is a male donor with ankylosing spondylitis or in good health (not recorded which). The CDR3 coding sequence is TGTGCCAGCAGTTTCGAAGGGGAGCTGTTTTTT. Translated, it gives CASSFEGELFF.